One T cell receptor beta chain is described in this entry. The length of the CDR3 is 14 residues. V was pared by 2 bases and J by 0 bases, with 7 bases between. Germline V CDR1 and CDR2: MNHEY, SVGEGT. This entry is derived from a study of blood T cell repertoires in COVID-19. The protocol was immunoSEQ multiplex PCR, while the TCRdb copy is restricted to in-frame clones and leaves out a portion. The sample has some 61,000 clones; 86% are singletons. Sequencing was carried out using peripheral blood. The clonotype originates from a man aged 25-40 years with acute or convalescent COVID-19. The J gene is TRBJ1-1, the V gene TRBV6-2 or TRBV6-3; no clear D. CDR3 loop: CASSYLLMNTEAFF. CDR3 bases: TGTGCCAGCAGTTACCTACTTATGAACACTGAAGCTTTCTTT.